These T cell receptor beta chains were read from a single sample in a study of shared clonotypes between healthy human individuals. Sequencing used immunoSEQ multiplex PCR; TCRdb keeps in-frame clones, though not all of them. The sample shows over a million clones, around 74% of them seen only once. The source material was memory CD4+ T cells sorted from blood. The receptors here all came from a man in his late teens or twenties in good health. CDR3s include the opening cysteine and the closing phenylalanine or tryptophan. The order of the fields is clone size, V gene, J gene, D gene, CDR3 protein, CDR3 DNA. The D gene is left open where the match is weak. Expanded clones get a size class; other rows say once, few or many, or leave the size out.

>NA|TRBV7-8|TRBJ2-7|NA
CASSLGGTGYEQYF
TGTGCCAGCAGCTTAGGGGGGACGGGCTACGAGCAGTACTTC
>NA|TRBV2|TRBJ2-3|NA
CASSDSVGATDTQYF
TGTGCCAGCAGTGACTCGGTCGGGGCCACAGATACGCAGTATTTT
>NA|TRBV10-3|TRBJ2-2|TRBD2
CAIRGLAGDTGELFF
TGTGCCATCAGGGGACTAGCGGGGGACACCGGGGAGCTGTTTTTT
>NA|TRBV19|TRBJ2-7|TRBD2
CASSIGGGSYEQYF
TGTGCCAGTAGTATCGGCGGGGGGTCCTACGAGCAGTACTTC
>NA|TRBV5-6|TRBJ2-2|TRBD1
CASSLAGQGVTGELFF
TGTGCCAGCAGCTTGGCCGGCCAGGGGGTCACCGGGGAGCTGTTTTTT
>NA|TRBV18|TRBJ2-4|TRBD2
CASSFGASGGDIQYF
TGTGCCAGCTCATTCGGCGCTAGCGGGGGGGACATTCAGTACTTC
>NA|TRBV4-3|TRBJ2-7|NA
CASSPGPSEQYF
TGCGCCAGCAGCCCAGGCCCGAGCGAGCAGTACTTC
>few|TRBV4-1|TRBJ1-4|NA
CASSQDSLGAREKLFF
TGCGCCAGCAGCCAAGATTCATTGGGGGCGAGGGAAAAACTGTTTTTT
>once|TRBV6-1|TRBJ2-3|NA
CASSLSDTQYF
TGTGCCAGCAGCTTATCGGATACGCAGTATTTT
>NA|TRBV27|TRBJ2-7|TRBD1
CASSRTGTGAYEQYF
TGTGCCAGCAGCCGCACCGGGACAGGGGCCTACGAGCAGTACTTC
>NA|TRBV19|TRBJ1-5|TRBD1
CASSGRTGGQPQHF
TGTGCCAGTAGTGGCCGGACAGGGGGTCAGCCCCAGCATTTT
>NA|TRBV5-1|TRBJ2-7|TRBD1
CASSSGTGPYEQYF
TGCGCCAGCAGCTCTGGGACAGGGCCCTACGAGCAGTACTTC
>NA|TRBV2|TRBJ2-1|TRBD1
CASSWDRGSYNEQFF
TGTGCCAGCAGTTGGGACAGGGGATCCTACAATGAGCAGTTCTTC
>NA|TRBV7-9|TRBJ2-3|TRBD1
CASSFTTTGVSTDTQYF
TGTGCCAGCAGCTTTACCACGACAGGGGTCAGCACAGATACGCAGTATTTT
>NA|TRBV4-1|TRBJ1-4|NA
CASSQEAHQQEPVLKHEKLFF
TGCGCCAGCAGCCAAGAGGCCCACCAACAGGAGCCTGTATTAAAGCATGAAAAACTGTTTTTT
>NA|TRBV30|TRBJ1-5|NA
CAWSGRYSNQPQHF
TGTGCCTGGAGTGGGCGTTATAGCAATCAGCCCCAGCATTTT
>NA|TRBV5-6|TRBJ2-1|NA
CASSLERQEQFF
TGTGCCAGCAGCTTGGAGCGACAGGAGCAGTTCTTC
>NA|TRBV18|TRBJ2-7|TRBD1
CASGRDRGTYEQYF
TGTGCCAGCGGCCGGGACAGGGGAACCTACGAGCAGTACTTC
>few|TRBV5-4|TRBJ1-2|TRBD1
CASSAQGANGYTF
TGTGCCAGCAGCGCGCAGGGGGCCAATGGCTACACCTTC
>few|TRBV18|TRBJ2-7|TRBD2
CASSPLGSSGDSYEQYF
TGTGCCAGCTCACCACTAGGGTCTAGCGGGGATTCCTACGAGCAGTACTTC
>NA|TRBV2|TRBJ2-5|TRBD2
CASRHKTSSGQETQYF
TGTGCCAGCAGACATAAGACTTCTAGCGGCCAAGAGACCCAGTACTTC
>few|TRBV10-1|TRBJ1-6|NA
CASSENSYSPLHF
TGCGCCAGCAGTGAGAACAGTTATTCACCCCTCCACTTT
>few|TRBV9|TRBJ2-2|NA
CASSVGGGGPWPGELFF
TGTGCCAGCAGCGTAGGAGGTGGGGGCCCATGGCCCGGGGAGCTGTTTTTT
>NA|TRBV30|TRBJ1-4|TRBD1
CAWSGQGEKLFF
TGTGCCTGGAGTGGACAGGGGGAAAAACTGTTTTTT
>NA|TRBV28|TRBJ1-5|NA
CASSLLNQPQHF
TGTGCCAGCAGTTTATTGAATCAGCCCCAGCATTTT
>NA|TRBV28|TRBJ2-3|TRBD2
CASILAGTSGADTQYF
TGTGCCAGCATATTGGCCGGGACTAGCGGAGCAGATACGCAGTATTTT
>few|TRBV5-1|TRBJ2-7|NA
CASSTGQIYEQYF
TGCGCCAGCAGCACCGGACAGATCTACGAGCAGTACTTC
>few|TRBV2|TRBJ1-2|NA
CASRHDQGPYGYTF
TGTGCCAGCAGGCACGACCAGGGGCCTTATGGCTACACCTTC
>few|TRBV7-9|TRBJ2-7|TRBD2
CASSPGAGVVYEQYF
TGTGCCAGCAGCCCCGGAGCGGGAGTTGTATACGAGCAGTACTTC
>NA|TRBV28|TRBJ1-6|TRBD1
CASSLYRGRFSPLHF
TGTGCCAGCAGTTTATACAGGGGGCGGTTTTCACCCCTCCACTTT
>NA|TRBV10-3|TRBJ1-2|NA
CAISESGEVYGYTF
TGTGCCATCAGTGAGTCCGGCGAAGTCTATGGCTACACCTTC
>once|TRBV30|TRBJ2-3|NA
CAWRIDGYTDTQYF
TGTGCCTGGAGAATCGACGGTTACACAGATACGCAGTATTTT
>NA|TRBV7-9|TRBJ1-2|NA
CASSLANKATAVSYGYTF
TGTGCCAGCAGCTTAGCGAATAAGGCCACGGCCGTGTCCTATGGCTACACCTTC
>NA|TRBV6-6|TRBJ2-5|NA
CASSYSPNPGETQYF
TGTGCCAGCAGTTACTCCCCCAACCCTGGGGAGACCCAGTACTTC
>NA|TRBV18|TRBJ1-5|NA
CASSEGGNQPQHF
TGTGCCAGCTCGGAGGGAGGCAATCAGCCCCAGCATTTT
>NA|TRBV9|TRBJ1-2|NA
CASSVDSNYGYTF
TGTGCCAGCAGCGTAGACTCAAACTATGGCTACACCTTC
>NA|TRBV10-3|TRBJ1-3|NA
CATEGSGNTIYF
TGTGCCACAGAAGGGTCAGGAAACACCATATATTTT
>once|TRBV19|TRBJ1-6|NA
CASSVDSNSPLHF
TGTGCCAGTAGTGTGGACAGTAATTCACCCCTCCACTTT
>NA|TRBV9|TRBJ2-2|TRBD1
CASSTRTGAQGELFF
TGTGCCAGCAGCACACGGACAGGGGCCCAAGGGGAGCTGTTTTTT
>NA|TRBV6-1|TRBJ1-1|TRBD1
CASKLGQGAFF
TGTGCCAGCAAATTGGGACAGGGAGCTTTCTTT
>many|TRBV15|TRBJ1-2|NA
CATSRQTQAYGYTF
TGTGCCACCAGCAGACAGACCCAGGCCTATGGCTACACCTTC
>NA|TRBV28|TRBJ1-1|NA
CASSSWGPTNTEAFF
TGTGCCAGCAGTTCCTGGGGCCCAACGAACACTGAAGCTTTCTTT
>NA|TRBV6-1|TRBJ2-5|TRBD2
CASSYSSGGETQYF
TGTGCCAGCAGTTATTCCAGCGGGGGAGAGACCCAGTACTTC
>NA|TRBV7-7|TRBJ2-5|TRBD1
CASSGTGTGGGKTQYF
TGTGCTAGCAGCGGAACCGGGACAGGGGGCGGAAAGACCCAGTACTTC
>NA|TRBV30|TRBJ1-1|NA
CASGRMNTEAFF
TGTGCCTCGGGACGGATGAACACTGAAGCTTTCTTT
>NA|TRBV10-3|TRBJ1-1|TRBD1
CAISEAGGDFTEAFF
TGTGCCATCAGTGAGGCAGGGGGCGACTTCACTGAAGCTTTCTTT
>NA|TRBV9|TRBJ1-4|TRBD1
CASSDRDRGIEKLFF
TGTGCCAGCAGCGACCGGGACAGGGGGATCGAAAAACTGTTTTTT
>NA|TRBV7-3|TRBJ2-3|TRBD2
CASSLGSLAGGSGDTQYF
TGTGCCAGCAGCTTAGGGTCCCTAGCGGGGGGCAGTGGAGATACGCAGTATTTT
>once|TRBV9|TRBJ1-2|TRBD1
CASSIGDSTNYGYTF
TGTGCCAGCAGCATTGGGGACAGTACTAACTATGGCTACACCTTC
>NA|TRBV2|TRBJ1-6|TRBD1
CASSGDRTPLHF
TGTGCCAGCAGTGGGGACAGGACGCCCCTCCACTTT